These 30 T cell receptor beta chains originate from one sample sequenced in a study of cytomegalovirus exposure and HLA in healthy donors. The PCR used 60 Vbeta and 13 Jbeta primers. The data were produced by immunoSEQ multiplex PCR, yet TCRdb's version contains in-frame clones alone and is incomplete. Found here are around 150,000 clones, 77% of them singletons; the top ten hold 2% to 3%. Sequencing input: PBMCs. Receptor source: a woman in her 40s in good health and CMV-seropositive.

The chain joins TRBV2 to TRBJ1-6; D is possibly TRBD1 (6 bases). The CDR3 totals 15 residues. With 6 bases removed from V and 7 bases from J, the gap between germline ends came to 16 bases. Per germline, CDR1 SNHLY and CDR2 FYNNEI. CDR3 amino acids: CASRAWTVQNSPLHF. The DNA of the CDR3 is TGTGCCAGCAGGGCATGGACAGTTCAAAATTCACCCCTCCACTTT.

This chain joins TRBV5-8 and TRBJ2-1; 12 bases align to TRBD2. The CDR3 runs to 16 residues. V gave up 0 bases and J gave up 8 bases; unmatched junction bases: 6. The germline V gene encodes CDR1 SGHTS and CDR2 YDEGEE. The CDR3 loop reads CASSLVPSGRADEQFF. The DNA of the CDR3 is TGTGCCAGCAGCTTGGTACCTAGCGGGAGGGCCGATGAGCAGTTCTTC.

This clone was seen only a few times. This chain uses TRBV2 with TRBJ2-7; 8 bases agree with TRBD1. Losses at the gene ends were 6 bases for V and 3 bases for J; bases not matched to a gene: 7. Germline values: CDR1 SNHLY, CDR2 FYNNEI. This CDR3 comprises 14 residues. Here the CDR3 DNA reads TGTGCCAGCAGATTCGACAGGGGCCTCTACGAGCAGTACTTC. Translating gives CASRFDRGLYEQYF.

On this clone itself: Distinct nucleotide sequences in the sample also encode this CDR3. The chain recombines TRBV5-1 with TRBJ2-1, with D tentatively TRBD1 (5 bases). This CDR3 is built from 12 residues. Germline CDR1 and CDR2: SGHRS and YFSETQ. V dropped 4 bases and J dropped 6 bases, with 8 bases sitting between them. DNA of the CDR3: TGCGCCAGCAGCCAGGGTGGCAATGAGCAGTTCTTC. Its protein product is CASSQGGNEQFF.

The count of this clone is one. The gene calls are TRBV10-1 and TRBJ2-5; 14 bases fit TRBD2. The CDR3 length is 19 residues. Unmatched junction bases numbered 6, after V lost 0 bases and J lost 0 bases. CDR1 and CDR2 from the germline V gene are WNHNN and SYGVQD (reference sequence). The DNA of the CDR3 is TGCGCCAGCAGTGAGTCGGGGACTAGCGGGAGAGTGTACCAAGAGACCCAGTACTTC. This translates into CASSESGTSGRVYQETQYF.

This clone was counted a single time. The chain recombines TRBV7-2 with TRBJ1-6; the D gene is possibly TRBD1 (6 bases). From germline, CDR1 is SGHTA and CDR2 FQGNSA. This CDR3 comprises 14 residues. V was clipped by 1 base and J by 11 bases, with 12 bases between them. The CDR3 sequence: CASSLGGRRAPLHF. CDR3 nucleotide sequence: TGTGCCAGCAGCTTAGGGGGGCGGAGAGCACCCCTCCACTTT.

This clone was picked up a small number of times. This sequence joins TRBV6-5 and TRBJ2-1; tentatively, D is TRBD2 (6 bases). The germline V gene has CDR1 MNHEY and CDR2 SVGAGI. V lost 6 bases, J lost 4 bases, and 13 bases lay in between. The CDR3 sequence is 14 residues long. The CDR3 loop is CASRTRGFYNEQFF. In DNA form, the CDR3 reads TGTGCCAGCAGGACGCGGGGTTTTTACAATGAGCAGTTCTTC.

The chain has TRBV18 and TRBJ2-2, with D perhaps matching TRBD1 (5 bases). The CDR3 totals 15 residues. CDR1 and CDR2 (germline): KGHSH, LQKENI. Trimming removed 3 bases at V and 5 bases at J, with 13 bases between. DNA of the CDR3: TGTGCCAGCTCACCGGACCTGACAGAGACCGGGGAGCTGTTTTTT. Encoded protein: CASSPDLTETGELFF.

The chain has TRBV19 and TRBJ1-6; D might be TRBD1 (5 bases). Germline V gene lookup returns CDR1 LNHDA and CDR2 SQIVND (reference sequence). CDR3 size: 13 residues. With 4 bases removed from V and 8 bases from J, the gap between germline ends came to 9 bases. CDR3: CASSTREYSPLHF. The CDR3 coding sequence is TGTGCCAGTAGTACCAGGGAATATTCACCCCTCCACTTT.

The count of this clone is one. The rearrangement uses TRBV7-2 and TRBJ1-2; perhaps TRBD1 as D (6 bases). Germline loops: CDR1 SGHTA, CDR2 FQGNSA. Trimming removed 1 base at V and 4 bases at J, with 7 bases between. This CDR3 has 13 residues. The CDR3 spells CASSLGDTYGYTF. The CDR3 bases are TGTGCCAGCAGCTTAGGGGACACCTATGGCTACACCTTC. The whole variable domain, remainder taken from reference TRBV7-2 and TRBJ1-2, is GAGVSQSPSNKVTEKGKDVELRCDPISGHTALYWYRQSLGQGLEFLIYFQGNSAPDKSGLPSDRFSAERTGGSVSTLTIQRTQQEDSAVYLCASSLGDTYGYTFGSGTRLTVV.

The chain joins TRBV6-5 to TRBJ1-1, with a weak D call TRBD1 (5 bases). V lost 7 bases to trimming and J lost 0 bases, with 9 bases between them. This CDR3 is built from 13 residues. Germline assignment: CDR1 MNHEY and CDR2 SVGAGI. The CDR3 spells CASTGGVNTEAFF. CDR3 sequence (DNA): TGTGCCAGCACGGGGGGGGTGAACACTGAAGCTTTCTTT.

The rearrangement joins TRBV10-3 to TRBJ2-5; TRBD2 might be the D (6 bases). The V gene lost 7 bases and the J gene lost 1 base, with 10 bases spanning the gap. Germline-derived CDR1 and CDR2 are ENHRY and SYGVKD. CDR3 length: 13 residues. The CDR3 reads CAITWDSQETQYF. The CDR3, as DNA: TGTGCCATCACCTGGGACTCCCAAGAGACCCAGTACTTC.

J is TRBJ2-7 and V is TRBV19; D is uncertain. Germline V gene sequence: CDR1 LNHDA, CDR2 SQIVND (reference sequence). CDR3 length: 12 amino acids. Trimming stripped 6 bases from V and 0 bases from J, with 6 bases between. The CDR3 region is CASSAGSYEQYF. The CDR3 DNA is TGTGCCAGTAGCGCAGGCTCCTACGAGCAGTACTTC.

This chain links TRBV5-1 with TRBJ2-5; D perhaps matches TRBD1 (6 bases). CDR1 SGHRS and CDR2 YFSETQ come from the germline V gene. There are 14 residues in the CDR3. The V end was cut by 1 base, the J end by 4 bases, with 11 bases between. This chain's CDR3 is CASSLTGLGETQYF. The CDR3 DNA follows: TGCGCCAGCAGCTTGACAGGGCTGGGAGAGACCCAGTACTTC.

The J gene is TRBJ1-4, the V gene TRBV29-1; D may be TRBD1 (6 bases). The CDR3 runs 15 residues. CDR1 is SQVTM and CDR2 is ANQGSEA in the germline V gene. The V end lost 5 bases, the J end lost 0 bases, and 13 bases lay between the germline ends. The CDR3 nucleotides read TGCAGCGTTAGGGGCAGGGGCGCAACTAATGAAAAACTGTTTTTT. Amino acids: CSVRGRGATNEKLFF.

This rearrangement joins TRBV14 to TRBJ2-5; tentatively, D is TRBD1 (5 bases). Germline assignment: CDR1 SGHDN and CDR2 FVKESK. V lost 0 bases and J 7 bases, leaving 12 bases between the germline ends. The CDR3 spans 14 residues. The CDR3 protein is CASSQDWGRRTQYF. The CDR3 nucleotides read TGTGCCAGCAGCCAAGATTGGGGCAGACGGACCCAGTACTTC.

This clone was counted once. This chain uses TRBV11-3 with TRBJ2-1, with 8 bases aligning to TRBD2. CDR1 SGHNT and CDR2 YENEEA come from the germline V gene. V shed 6 bases, J shed 4 bases, and the junction held 8 bases outside the gene matches. The CDR3 extends over 15 amino acids. This CDR3 is CASRPPGGQYNEQFF. CDR3 nucleotides: TGTGCCAGCAGACCTCCGGGGGGGCAGTACAATGAGCAGTTCTTC.

V and J are TRBV19 and TRBJ2-2; 10 bases are a match to TRBD1. The CDR3 spans 16 residues. The junction had 10 bases not matched to a gene; V was cut back by 6 bases and J by 6 bases. Germline V gene data show CDR1 as LNHDA and CDR2 as SQIVND (reference sequence). The CDR3 nucleotides read TGTGCCAGTAGGACGCCGGGACAGGGGAAGGCCGGGGAGCTGTTTTTT. Its protein is CASRTPGQGKAGELFF.

The V gene is TRBV11-2, the J gene TRBJ2-7; TRBD2 is a possible D gene (5 bases). V was cut by 1 base and J by 0 bases, with 7 bases left in between. The CDR3 consists of 14 residues. Per germline, CDR1 SGHAT and CDR2 FQNNGV. The CDR3, as DNA: TGTGCCAGCAGCTTAGGGCGGGCCTCCTACGAGCAGTACTTC. The encoded protein is CASSLGRASYEQYF.

The genes are TRBV4-3 and TRBJ2-1; 7 bases line up with TRBD2. With 0 bases clipped from V and 11 bases from J, the junction kept 7 bases outside the gene matches. Germline CDR1 reads LGHNA; CDR2 reads YSLEER. CDR3 length equals 14 residues. CDR3 bases: TGCGCCAGCAGCCAAGAGAGGTCTAGCGGTAAGCAGTTCTTC. This codes for CASSQERSSGKQFF.

This clone was counted between two and nine times. The J gene is TRBJ2-3, the V gene TRBV19, with 10 bases lining up with TRBD2. J gave up 4 bases and V 2 bases, and 6 bases lay outside the gene matches. This CDR3 comprises 16 residues. Germline V gives CDR1 LNHDA, CDR2 SQIVND (reference sequence). This CDR3 is CASSIRISGGSDTQYF. The CDR3 DNA follows: TGTGCCAGTAGTATACGAATTAGCGGGGGGTCAGATACGCAGTATTTT. The complete variable domain, with remaining parts taken from reference TRBV19 and TRBJ2-3, reads DGGITQSPKYLFRKEGQNVTLSCEQNLNHDAMYWYRQDPGQGLRLIYYSQIVNDFQKGDIAEGYSVSREKKESFPLTVTSAQKNPTAFYLCASSIRISGGSDTQYFGPGTRLTVL.

V is TRBV7-2 and J is TRBJ2-1, with 10 bases identical to TRBD2. The CDR3 loop spans 16 amino acids. With V trimmed by 2 bases and J by 3 bases, 4 bases remained unmatched. Germline-derived CDR1 and CDR2 are SGHTA and FQGNSA. The CDR3, as DNA: TGTGCCAGCAGCTTACTAGCGGGGGAGGTCTACAATGAGCAGTTCTTC. Translation gives CASSLLAGEVYNEQFF. Complete variable domain (other parts from reference TRBV7-2 and TRBJ2-1): GAGVSQSPSNKVTEKGKDVELRCDPISGHTALYWYRQSLGQGLEFLIYFQGNSAPDKSGLPSDRFSAERTGGSVSTLTIQRTQQEDSAVYLCASSLLAGEVYNEQFFGPGTRLTVL.

The chain recombines TRBV7-9 with TRBJ2-5; the D gene is possibly TRBD2 (5 bases). There are 13 residues in the CDR3. Trimming stripped 6 bases from V and 1 base from J, with 9 bases between. Germline V gene lookup returns CDR1 SEHNR and CDR2 FQNEAQ (reference sequence). The CDR3 DNA reads as TGTGCCAGCAGACCTGGACTCCAAGAGACCCAGTACTTC. It specifies CASRPGLQETQYF.

The J gene is TRBJ2-7, the V gene TRBV10-2, with TRBD1 identical over 8 bases. Germline lookup yields CDR1 WSHSY and CDR2 SAAADI. Trimming cost V 6 bases and J 0 bases; bases outside gene matches: 7. The CDR3 spans 15 residues. CDR3 coding DNA: TGCGCCAGCAGCCCTCGACAGGGGAGCTCCTACGAGCAGTACTTC. Translation: CASSPRQGSSYEQYF.

The CDR3 reads CAWGDFKIKAGTEAFF. In DNA form, the CDR3 reads TGTGCCTGGGGCGACTTCAAAATAAAAGCCGGGACAGAAGCTTTCTTT. J is TRBJ1-1 and V is TRBV30, with a tentative D call TRBD1 (6 bases). CDR1 and CDR2 (germline): GTSNPN, SVGIG (reference sequence). V was cut by 5 bases and J by 8 bases, with 27 bases left in between. This CDR3 is 16 amino acids long.

This chain joins TRBV5-1 and TRBJ1-4, with D hard to call. Germline lookup yields CDR1 SGHRS and CDR2 YFSETQ. This CDR3 region has 14 residues. V shed 0 bases and J shed 4 bases, with 7 bases lying between them. The chain's CDR3 is CASSLGGNNEKLFF. The CDR3 coding sequence is TGCGCCAGCAGCTTGGGAGGTAATAATGAAAAACTGTTTTTT. Full variable domain (rest looked up from reference TRBV5-1 and TRBJ1-4): KAGVTQTPRYLIKTRGQQVTLSCSPISGHRSVSWYQQTPGQGLQFLFEYFSETQRNKGNFPGRFSGRQFSNSRSEMNVSTLELGDSALYLCASSLGGNNEKLFFGSGTQLSVL.

V usage is TRBV7-2 and J usage is TRBJ2-5; D is perhaps TRBD1 (6 bases). In germline, CDR1 is SGHTA, CDR2 FQGNSA. Trimming shortened V by 5 bases and J by 0 bases, and 10 bases separated the two germline ends. CDR3 length equals 14 residues. The CDR3 nucleotides read TGTGCCAGCAGCCTCGGACAGTACCAAGAGACCCAGTACTTC. It translates to CASSLGQYQETQYF.

This clone was counted only a few times. The chain employs TRBV5-1 and TRBJ1-5, with 8 nucleotides matching TRBD1. Germline V gene lookup returns CDR1 SGHRS and CDR2 YFSETQ. This CDR3 comprises 15 residues. After removal of 4 bases from V and 3 bases from J, the junction contained 6 bases not matched to a gene. CDR3 loop: CASSPGQGTNQPQHF. The DNA for the CDR3 is TGCGCCAGCAGCCCCGGACAGGGCACCAATCAGCCCCAGCATTTT. Full variable domain (rest looked up from reference TRBV5-1 and TRBJ1-5): KAGVTQTPRYLIKTRGQQVTLSCSPISGHRSVSWYQQTPGQGLQFLFEYFSETQRNKGNFPGRFSGRQFSNSRSEMNVSTLELGDSALYLCASSPGQGTNQPQHFGDGTRLSIL.

V is TRBV11-3 and J is TRBJ2-5; no firm D call. Germline CDR1 reads SGHNT; CDR2 reads YENEEA. CDR3 length equals 14 residues. V dropped 0 bases and J dropped 1 base, with 6 bases sitting between them. The CDR3 loop is CASSLDTAQETQYF. The CDR3 bases are TGTGCCAGCAGCTTAGATACAGCCCAAGAGACCCAGTACTTC.

The chain has TRBV5-6 and TRBJ1-2; D is uncertain. Trimming took off 2 bases at V and 3 bases at J, with 20 bases between the two ends. The germline V gene encodes CDR1 SGHDT and CDR2 YYEEEE. The CDR3 length is 17 residues. The CDR3: CASSLRSPSTSYYGYTF. CDR3 bases: TGTGCCAGCAGCTTAAGAAGTCCGAGCACTTCATACTATGGCTACACCTTC.